What follows are 26 T cell receptor beta chains derived from one specimen sequenced in a study of shared clonotypes between healthy human individuals. TCRdb's copy holds only in-frame clones and misses some; the assay was immunoSEQ multiplex PCR. The sample lists about 2 million clones, about 95% occurring once. What was sequenced was naive CD4+ T cells sorted from blood. Specified subset: CD45RA+ positively selected. Source of these receptors: a man aged 18 to 29 in good health.

The rearrangement links TRBV20-1 to TRBJ1-1; no definite D call. Trimming left V 2 bases short and J 10 bases short, with 8 bases between. CDR1 is DFQATT and CDR2 is SNEGSKA in the germline V gene (reference sequence). The CDR3 has 10 residues. The CDR3 here is CSARIDAAFF. The CDR3 bases are TGCAGTGCTAGAATAGACGCAGCTTTCTTT.

J is TRBJ2-1 and V is TRBV4-1; D remains ambiguous. Germline values: CDR1 MGHRA, CDR2 YSYEKL. The CDR3 runs 16 residues. V dropped 1 base and J dropped 4 bases, with 14 bases sitting between them. The CDR3 nucleotides are TGCGCCAGCAGCCAAGCCGTAGTCGAAACTTACAATGAGCAGTTCTTC. It specifies CASSQAVVETYNEQFF.

The V and J genes are TRBV6-1 and TRBJ2-2; 9 positions agree with TRBD1. The CDR3 has 15 amino acids. Germline CDR1 and CDR2: MNHNS and SASEGT. V gave up 6 bases and J gave up 3 bases; unmatched junction bases: 5. This CDR3 is CASRLGTGHTGELFF. CDR3 coding DNA: TGTGCCAGCAGGTTGGGGACAGGGCACACCGGGGAGCTGTTTTTT.

The J gene is TRBJ2-7, the V gene TRBV15, with D maybe TRBD2 (5 bases). Looked up from germline, CDR1 is LNHNV and CDR2 is YYDKDF (reference sequence). The CDR3 spans 15 residues. Trimming shortened V by 1 base and J by 2 bases, and 12 bases separated the two germline ends. CDR3 in amino acids: CATSRGTGSTYEQYF. The CDR3 DNA follows: TGTGCCACCAGCAGAGGGACGGGGAGCACCTACGAGCAGTACTTC.

For this clone: An end of the junction differs from the germline gene, which may be a read error. The chain recombines TRBV6-5 with TRBJ2-7; the match to TRBD1 covers 7 bases. Germline V gene sequence: CDR1 MNHEY, CDR2 SVGAGI. CDR3 size: 14 residues. CDR3 protein: CATSYRGSSYEQYF. The DNA for the CDR3 is TGTGCCACCAGTTACAGGGGAAGCTCCTACGAGCAGTACTTC.

The gene calls are TRBV27 and TRBJ2-7; D could derive from TRBD1 or TRBD2 (5 bases each). Germline CDR1 is MNHEY and CDR2 is SMNVEV (reference sequence). This CDR3 is built from 15 residues. V was pared by 3 bases and J by 3 bases, with 15 bases between. CDR3 coding DNA: TGTGCCAGCAGTTTGGGACCCGGCCTTGACTACGAGCAGTACTTC. Its protein product is CASSLGPGLDYEQYF.

This clone was observed many times. The J gene is TRBJ1-6, the V gene TRBV7-2; 8 nucleotides match TRBD1. Germline assignment: CDR1 SGHTA and CDR2 FQGNSA. The CDR3 loop spans 15 amino acids. V lost 7 bases, J lost 7 bases, and 9 bases stayed unmatched. CDR3 loop: CASIPTTGGNSPLHF. CDR3 sequence (DNA): TGTGCCAGCATTCCTACCACAGGGGGAAATTCACCCCTCCACTTT.

The rearrangement joins TRBV5-1 to TRBJ2-2; 14 bases are shared with TRBD2. The CDR3 is made up of 16 amino acids. In germline, CDR1 is SGHRS, CDR2 YFSETQ. J was trimmed by 7 bases and V by 4 bases; bases with no gene match: 6. For the CDR3, the DNA is TGCGCCAGCAGCCCGGGACTAGCGGGAGCCCACGGGGAGCTGTTTTTT. Protein sequence: CASSPGLAGAHGELFF.

The CDR3 is CASSMGQYNEQFF. The CDR3 region has the DNA TGTGCCAGCAGCATGGGACAGTACAATGAGCAGTTCTTC. The chain links TRBV9 to TRBJ2-1, with 7 bases aligning to TRBD1. Germline lookup yields CDR1 SGDLS and CDR2 YYNGEE. This CDR3 region has 13 residues. V shed 4 bases and J 4 bases; nucleotides not matched to a gene: 2.

This clone was detected only once. The DNA of the CDR3 is TGTGCCAGCAGCCGGAGCGGGGGGGCTTACAATGAGCAGTTCTTC. Protein product: CASSRSGGAYNEQFF. The V call is TRBV7-6, the J call TRBJ2-1; 10 nucleotides align to TRBD2. The CDR3 contains 15 residues. The V and J ends lost 5 bases and 4 bases, in that order; junction bases with no gene match: 5. The germline V gene has CDR1 SGHVS and CDR2 FNYEAQ.

The chain has TRBV2 and TRBJ2-2, with D possibly being TRBD1 or TRBD2 (6 bases each). Trimming stripped 6 bases from V and 6 bases from J, with 14 bases between. CDR1 and CDR2 from the germline V gene are SNHLY and FYNNEI. The CDR3 totals 14 residues. The CDR3 protein is CASRPLGGSGELFF. The DNA for the CDR3 is TGTGCCAGCAGACCCTTAGGGGGGTCCGGGGAGCTGTTTTTT.

The chain combines TRBV27 with TRBJ1-1; D is ambiguous. There are 14 residues in the CDR3. V lost 3 bases, J lost 4 bases, and 12 bases lay in between. Germline CDR1 reads MNHEY; CDR2 reads SMNVEV (reference sequence). The chain's CDR3 is CASSLNLGITEAFF. DNA of the CDR3: TGTGCCAGCAGTTTGAATCTGGGTATCACTGAAGCTTTCTTT.

V usage is TRBV30 and J usage is TRBJ1-5; D ambiguous. The V and J ends lost 1 base and 6 bases respectively, with 10 bases between them. Germline V gives CDR1 GTSNPN, CDR2 SVGIG (reference sequence). The CDR3 loop spans 13 amino acids. The CDR3 loop is CAWSGAAGQPQHF. The CDR3 nucleotides are TGTGCCTGGAGTGGGGCGGCGGGTCAGCCCCAGCATTTT.

This chain connects TRBV18 to TRBJ2-7; 9 positions agree with TRBD1. V dropped 3 bases and J dropped 5; count of bases not matched to a gene: 11. The CDR3 is 16 residues long. Germline values: CDR1 KGHSH, CDR2 LQKENI. The chain's CDR3 is CASSPNRDRAYNEQYF. The CDR3 DNA is TGTGCCAGCTCACCTAACCGGGACAGGGCGTATAACGAGCAGTACTTC.

As regards this clone: Other DNA sequences in the same sample also yield this CDR3. This rearrangement joins TRBV6-5 to TRBJ2-2; D gene uncertain. The V end lost 5 bases, the J end lost 8 bases, and 6 bases lay between the germline ends. The CDR3 contains 11 residues. The germline V gene encodes CDR1 MNHEY and CDR2 SVGAGI. The chain's CDR3 is CASSHGGELFF. The CDR3 nucleotides are TGTGCCAGCAGTCACGGGGGGGAGCTGTTTTTT.

J is TRBJ2-7 and V is TRBV11-2; D call uncertain. V lost 2 bases to trimming and J lost 2 bases, with 13 bases between them. CDR1 and CDR2 (germline): SGHAT, FQNNGV. The CDR3 totals 15 residues. The CDR3 here is CASSLYHAPAYEQYF. The CDR3 region has the DNA TGTGCCAGCAGCTTATACCACGCTCCCGCCTACGAGCAGTACTTC.

V is TRBV30 and J is TRBJ1-5; 7 bases are shared with TRBD1. CDR3 size: 13 residues. Germline-derived CDR1 and CDR2 are GTSNPN and SVGIG (reference sequence). After removal of 1 base from V and 5 bases from J, the junction contained 2 bases not matched to a gene. Here the CDR3 reads CAWSAGQYQPQHF. The CDR3 nucleotides are TGTGCCTGGAGTGCGGGACAGTATCAGCCCCAGCATTTT.

The sample holds a few counts of this clone. The chain uses TRBV2 and TRBJ2-5; D may be TRBD1 or TRBD2 (5 bases each). The J call could be wrong; TRBJ2-7 is a better fit for the DNA end. Germline CDR1 SNHLY, CDR2 FYNNEI. The CDR3 is made up of 13 amino acids. CDR3 region: CASQGDGSYEQYF. The CDR3 bases are TGTGCCAGCCAGGGAGACGGTTCCTACGAGCAGTACTTC.

The chain couples TRBV6-6 to TRBJ2-2, with 11 bases identical to TRBD2. Germline trimming cut 6 bases from V and 4 bases from J; bases unmatched to any gene: 4. This CDR3 spans 15 amino acids. CDR1 is MNHNY, CDR2 SVGAGI, per germline (reference sequence). The CDR3 DNA follows: TGTGCCAGCAGCTCCGGGACTAGCGGCACCGGGGAGCTGTTTTTT. Translating gives CASSSGTSGTGELFF.

The chain is built from TRBV5-1 and TRBJ2-5; D is perhaps TRBD2 (6 bases). The CDR3 length is 14 residues. V lost 4 bases and J lost 0, with 10 bases in between. CDR1 and CDR2 from the germline V gene are SGHRS and YFSETQ. The DNA for the CDR3 is TGCGCCAGCAGCGCGGGAAATTACCAAGAGACCCAGTACTTC. This sequence encodes CASSAGNYQETQYF.

CDR3 region: CASSWAKEIQGASYEQYF. The CDR3 DNA is TGCGCCAGCAGCTGGGCGAAGGAAATACAGGGGGCCTCCTACGAGCAGTACTTC. J is TRBJ2-7 and V is TRBV5-1; 9 nucleotides agree with TRBD1. The J segment lost 0 bases and the V segment lost 3 bases, leaving 13 bases of the junction unmatched. This CDR3 has 18 amino acids. From germline, CDR1 is SGHRS and CDR2 YFSETQ.

The chain's CDR3 is CASSLFTSERQYF. CDR3 sequence (DNA): TGCGCCAGCAGCTTGTTCACCTCCGAGAGGCAGTATTTT. The chain joins TRBV5-1 to TRBJ2-3; no reliable D call. The CDR3 is 13 residues long. Germline-derived CDR1 and CDR2 are SGHRS and YFSETQ. V lost 1 base to trimming and J lost 11 bases, with 14 bases between them.

This chain connects TRBV7-8 to TRBJ2-5; TRBD2 agrees at 12 bases. The germline V gene has CDR1 SGHVS and CDR2 FQNEAQ. Trimming cost V 1 base and J 5 bases; bases outside gene matches: 8. This CDR3 has 17 residues. As DNA, the CDR3 is TGTGCCAGCAGCTTAGAACGGACTAGCGGGGAGGGGGAGACCCAGTACTTC. Its translation: CASSLERTSGEGETQYF.

The chain uses TRBV9 and TRBJ2-7; the D gene is possibly TRBD2 (5 bases). Germline CDR1 is SGDLS and CDR2 is YYNGEE. Deletions cut 6 bases from V and 0 bases from J, with 13 bases between. This CDR3 comprises 14 residues. The CDR3 DNA sequence: TGTGCCAGCACACCCGACGGGAACTCCTACGAGCAGTACTTC. This codes for CASTPDGNSYEQYF. Full variable domain (missing parts from reference TRBV9 and TRBJ2-7): DSGVTQTPKHLITATGQRVTLRCSPRSGDLSVYWYQQSLDQGLQFLIQYYNGEERAKGNILERFSAQQFPDLHSELNLSSLELGDSALYFCASTPDGNSYEQYFGPGTRLTVT.

The CDR3 protein is CASSLPNRGLSTDTQYF. The CDR3 DNA is TGTGCCAGCAGCTTGCCCAATAGAGGATTGAGCACAGATACGCAGTATTTT. The V and J genes are TRBV5-6 and TRBJ2-3; D unclear. This CDR3 comprises 17 residues. Trimming shortened V by 1 base and J by 0 bases, and 15 bases separated the two germline ends. Germline V gene data show CDR1 as SGHDT and CDR2 as YYEEEE.

This clone was counted a single time. The chain carries TRBV5-1 and TRBJ1-2; the D gene is possibly TRBD1 (5 bases). Germline V CDR1 and CDR2: SGHRS, YFSETQ. The V end lost 4 bases, the J end lost 0 bases, and 13 bases lay between the germline ends. This CDR3 region has 15 residues. CDR3 bases: TGCGCCAGCAGCCCGGCGGACATGGCTAACTATGGCTACACCTTC. As protein: CASSPADMANYGYTF.